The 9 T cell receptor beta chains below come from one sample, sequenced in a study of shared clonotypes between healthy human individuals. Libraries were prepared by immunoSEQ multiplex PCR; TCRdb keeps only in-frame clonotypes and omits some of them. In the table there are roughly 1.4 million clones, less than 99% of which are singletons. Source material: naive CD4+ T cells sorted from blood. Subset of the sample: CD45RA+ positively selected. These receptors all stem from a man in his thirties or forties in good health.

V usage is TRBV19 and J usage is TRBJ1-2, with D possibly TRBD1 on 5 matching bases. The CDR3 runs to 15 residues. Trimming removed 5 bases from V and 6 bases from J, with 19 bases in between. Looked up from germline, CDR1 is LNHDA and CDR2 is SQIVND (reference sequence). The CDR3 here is CASSGTRSAPNGYTF. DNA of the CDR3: TGTGCCAGTAGTGGGACGCGAAGTGCTCCTAATGGCTACACCTTC.

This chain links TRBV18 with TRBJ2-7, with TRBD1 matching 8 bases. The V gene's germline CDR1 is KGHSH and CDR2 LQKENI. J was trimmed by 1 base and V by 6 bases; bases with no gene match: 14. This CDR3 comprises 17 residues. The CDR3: CASSRLPGQVLSYEQYF. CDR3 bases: TGTGCCAGCTCGCGTCTACCGGGACAGGTGCTATCCTACGAGCAGTACTTC.

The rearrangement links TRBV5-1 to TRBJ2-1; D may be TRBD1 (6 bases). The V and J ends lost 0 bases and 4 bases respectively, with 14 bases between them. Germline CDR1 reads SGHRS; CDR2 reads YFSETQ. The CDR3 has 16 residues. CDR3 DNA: TGCGCCAGCAGCTTGGTGGGGGCGCAGGGTTACAATGAGCAGTTCTTC. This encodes CASSLVGAQGYNEQFF.

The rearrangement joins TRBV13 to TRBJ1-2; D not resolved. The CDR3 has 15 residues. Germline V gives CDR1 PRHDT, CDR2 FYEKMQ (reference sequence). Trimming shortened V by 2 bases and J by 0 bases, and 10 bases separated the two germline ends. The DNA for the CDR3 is TGTGCCAGCAGCTTAAGTCCCAAGACTAACTATGGCTACACCTTC. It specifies CASSLSPKTNYGYTF.

The CDR3 nucleotides are TGTGCCAGCAGCGGTGACAGGGGCGGAACCGGGGAGCTGTTTTTT. Protein: CASSGDRGGTGELFF. The genes are TRBV7-9 and TRBJ2-2, with 8 bases matching TRBD1. The CDR3 spans 15 residues. Losses at the gene ends were 5 bases for V and 5 bases for J; bases not matched to a gene: 7. Germline-derived CDR1 and CDR2 are SEHNR and FQNEAQ (reference sequence).

The CDR3 protein is CASSVARGVDTQYF. The CDR3, as DNA: TGTGCCAGCAGCGTAGCCAGGGGGGTGGATACGCAGTATTTT. The chain joins TRBV9 to TRBJ2-3; maybe TRBD1 (7 bases). Looked up from germline, CDR1 is SGDLS and CDR2 is YYNGEE. CDR3 length: 14 amino acids. V dropped 0 bases and J dropped 6 bases, with 11 bases sitting between them.

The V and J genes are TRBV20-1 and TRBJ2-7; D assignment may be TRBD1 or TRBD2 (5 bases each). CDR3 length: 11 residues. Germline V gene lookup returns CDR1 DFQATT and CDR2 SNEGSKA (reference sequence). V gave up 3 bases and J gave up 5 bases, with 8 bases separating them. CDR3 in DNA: TGCAGTGCTAGGGGGACGAACGAGCAGTACTTC. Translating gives CSARGTNEQYF.

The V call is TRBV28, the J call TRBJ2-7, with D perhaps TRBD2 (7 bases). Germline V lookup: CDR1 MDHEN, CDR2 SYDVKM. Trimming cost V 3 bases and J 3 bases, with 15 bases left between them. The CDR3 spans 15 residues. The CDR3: CASSFRGANDYEQYF. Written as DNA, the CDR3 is TGTGCCAGCAGTTTTCGGGGGGCTAACGACTACGAGCAGTACTTC. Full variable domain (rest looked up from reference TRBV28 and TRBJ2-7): DVKVTQSSRYLVKRTGEKVFLECVQDMDHENMFWYRQDPGLGLRLIYFSYDVKMKEKGDIPEGYSVSREKKERFSLILESASTNQTSMYLCASSFRGANDYEQYFGPGTRLTVT.

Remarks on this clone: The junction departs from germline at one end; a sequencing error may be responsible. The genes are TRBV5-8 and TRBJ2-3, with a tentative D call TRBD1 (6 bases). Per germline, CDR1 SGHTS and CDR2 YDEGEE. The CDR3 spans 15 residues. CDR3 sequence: CASCLALGGPDTQYF. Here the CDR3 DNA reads TGTGCCAGCTGCTTGGCGCTTGGGGGCCCAGATACGCAGTATTTT.